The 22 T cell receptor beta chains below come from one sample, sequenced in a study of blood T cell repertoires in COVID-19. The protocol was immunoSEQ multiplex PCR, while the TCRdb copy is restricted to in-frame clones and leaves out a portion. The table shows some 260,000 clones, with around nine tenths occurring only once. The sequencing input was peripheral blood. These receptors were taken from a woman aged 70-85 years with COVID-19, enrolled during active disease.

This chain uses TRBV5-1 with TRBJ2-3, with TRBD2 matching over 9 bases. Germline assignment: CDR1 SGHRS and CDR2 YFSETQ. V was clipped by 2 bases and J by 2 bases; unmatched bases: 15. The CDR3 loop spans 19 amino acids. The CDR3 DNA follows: TGCGCCAGCAGCTTTGCGGGAGGGCCGGTTGTGGGTTTCACAGATACGCAGTATTTT. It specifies CASSFAGGPVVGFTDTQYF.

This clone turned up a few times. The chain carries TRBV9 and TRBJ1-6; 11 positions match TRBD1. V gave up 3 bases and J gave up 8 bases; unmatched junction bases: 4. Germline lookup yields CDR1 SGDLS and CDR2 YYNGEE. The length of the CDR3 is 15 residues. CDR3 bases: TGTGCCAGCAGCGAGGGACAGGGGGGTTATTCACCCCTCCACTTT. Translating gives CASSEGQGGYSPLHF.

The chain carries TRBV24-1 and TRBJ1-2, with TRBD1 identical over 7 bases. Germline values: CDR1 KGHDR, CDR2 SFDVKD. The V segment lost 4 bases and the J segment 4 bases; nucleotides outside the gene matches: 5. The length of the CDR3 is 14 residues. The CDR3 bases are TGTGCCACCAGTGACCCCACAGGGGTCTATGGCTACACCTTC. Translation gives CATSDPTGVYGYTF.

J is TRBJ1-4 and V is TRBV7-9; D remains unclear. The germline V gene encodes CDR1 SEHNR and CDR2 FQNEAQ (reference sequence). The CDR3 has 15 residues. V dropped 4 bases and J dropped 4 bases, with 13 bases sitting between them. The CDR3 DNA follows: TGTGCCAGCAGCTCGAGTGGGTCGGGTAATGAAAAACTGTTTTTT. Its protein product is CASSSSGSGNEKLFF.

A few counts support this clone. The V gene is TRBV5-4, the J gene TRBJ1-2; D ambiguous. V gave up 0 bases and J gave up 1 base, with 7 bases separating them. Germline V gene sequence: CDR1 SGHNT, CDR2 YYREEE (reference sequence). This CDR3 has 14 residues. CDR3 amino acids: CASSLGQRNYGYTF. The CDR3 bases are TGTGCCAGCAGCTTGGGGCAGCGTAACTATGGCTACACCTTC.

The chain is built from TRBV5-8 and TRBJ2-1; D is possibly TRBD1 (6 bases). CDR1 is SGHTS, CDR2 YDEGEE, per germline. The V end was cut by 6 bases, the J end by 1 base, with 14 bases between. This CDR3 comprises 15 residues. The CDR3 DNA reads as TGTGCCAGCAATGGGGGCTTTTATTCCTACAATGAGCAGTTCTTC. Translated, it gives CASNGGFYSYNEQFF.

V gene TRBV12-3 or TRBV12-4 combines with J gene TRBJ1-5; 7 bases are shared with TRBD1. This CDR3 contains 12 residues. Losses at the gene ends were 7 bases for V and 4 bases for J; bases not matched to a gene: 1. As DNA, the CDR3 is TGTGCCAGCAAACAGGGGAATCAGCCCCAGCATTTT. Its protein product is CASKQGNQPQHF.

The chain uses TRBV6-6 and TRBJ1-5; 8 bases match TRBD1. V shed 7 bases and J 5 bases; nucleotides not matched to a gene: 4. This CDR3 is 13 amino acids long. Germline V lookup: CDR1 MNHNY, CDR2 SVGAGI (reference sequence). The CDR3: CASKETGDQPQHF. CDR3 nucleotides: TGTGCCAGCAAGGAGACAGGGGATCAGCCCCAGCATTTT.

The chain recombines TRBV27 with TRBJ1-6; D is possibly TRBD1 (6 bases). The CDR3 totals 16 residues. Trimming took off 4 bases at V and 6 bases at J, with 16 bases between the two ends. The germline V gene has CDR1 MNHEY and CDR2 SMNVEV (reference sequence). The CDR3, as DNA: TGTGCCAGCAGTTGGGAGCCAAACAGGGCTAATTCACCCCTCCACTTT. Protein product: CASSWEPNRANSPLHF.

CDR3 in amino acids: CASSIDLLGRLSEQYF. The CDR3 coding sequence is TGTGCCAGTAGTATAGATCTATTGGGCAGGCTCAGCGAGCAGTACTTC. This rearrangement joins TRBV19 to TRBJ2-7; D remains unclear. Trimming pared 0 bases from V and 6 bases from J, leaving 18 bases between. Per the germline V gene, CDR1 is LNHDA and CDR2 is SQIVND (reference sequence). There are 16 residues in the CDR3.

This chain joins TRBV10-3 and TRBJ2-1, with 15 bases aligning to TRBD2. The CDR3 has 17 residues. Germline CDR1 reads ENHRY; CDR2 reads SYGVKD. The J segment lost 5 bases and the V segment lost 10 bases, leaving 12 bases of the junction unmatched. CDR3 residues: CATRGLAGGRTDNEQFF. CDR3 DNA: TGTGCCACCCGCGGACTAGCGGGAGGGCGGACTGACAATGAGCAGTTCTTC.

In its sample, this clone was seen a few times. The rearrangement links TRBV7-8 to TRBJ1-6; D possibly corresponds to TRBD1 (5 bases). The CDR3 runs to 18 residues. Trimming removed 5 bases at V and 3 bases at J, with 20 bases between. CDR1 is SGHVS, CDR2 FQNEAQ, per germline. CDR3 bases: TGTGCCAGCAGCCAGTCGGCCAATAGACAGAACTATAATTCACCCCTCCACTTT. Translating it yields CASSQSANRQNYNSPLHF.

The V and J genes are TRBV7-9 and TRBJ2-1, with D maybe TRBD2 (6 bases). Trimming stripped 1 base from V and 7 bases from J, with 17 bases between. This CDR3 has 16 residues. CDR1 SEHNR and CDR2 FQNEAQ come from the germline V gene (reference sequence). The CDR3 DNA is TGTGCCAGCAGCTTAGGGGGACTCCTTTTAGAGAATGAGCAGTTCTTC. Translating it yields CASSLGGLLLENEQFF.

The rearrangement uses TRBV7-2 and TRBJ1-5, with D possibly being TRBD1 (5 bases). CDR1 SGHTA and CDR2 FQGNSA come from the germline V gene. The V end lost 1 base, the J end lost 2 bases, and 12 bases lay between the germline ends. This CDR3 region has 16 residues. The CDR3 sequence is CASSLVGGMGNQPQHF. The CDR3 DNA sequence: TGTGCCAGCAGCTTAGTCGGGGGGATGGGCAATCAGCCCCAGCATTTT.

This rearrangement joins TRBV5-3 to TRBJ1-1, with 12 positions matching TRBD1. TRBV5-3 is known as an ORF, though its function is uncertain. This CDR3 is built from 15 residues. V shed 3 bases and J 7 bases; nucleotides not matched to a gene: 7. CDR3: CARSCHRDRGLEAFF. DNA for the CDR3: TGTGCCAGAAGCTGCCACCGGGACAGGGGGCTTGAAGCTTTCTTT.

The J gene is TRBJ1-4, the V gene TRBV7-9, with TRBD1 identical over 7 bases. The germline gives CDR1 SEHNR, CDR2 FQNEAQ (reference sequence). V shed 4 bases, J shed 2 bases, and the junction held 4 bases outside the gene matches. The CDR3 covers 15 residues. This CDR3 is CASSSTGVTNEKLFF. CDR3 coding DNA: TGTGCCAGCAGCTCCACAGGGGTCACTAATGAAAAACTGTTTTTT.

CDR3 DNA: TGTGCCAGCAGCTTGGACAGGTCCTCCTACGAGCAGTACTTC. Protein product: CASSLDRSSYEQYF. The rearrangement links TRBV7-2 to TRBJ2-7, with 7 bases matching TRBD1. Germline lookup yields CDR1 SGHTA and CDR2 FQGNSA. The CDR3 extends over 14 amino acids. Trimming at V came to 3 bases and at J to 0 bases, leaving 2 bases not matched to a gene.

The CDR3 spells CASSSRQEPNQPQHF. The CDR3 DNA reads as TGTGCCAGCTCATCCCGACAGGAACCCAATCAGCCCCAGCATTTT. This chain uses TRBV18 with TRBJ1-5; D may be TRBD1 (6 bases). The ends were cut back, 5 bases at V and 3 bases at J, with 14 bases in the middle. Germline values: CDR1 KGHSH, CDR2 LQKENI. This CDR3 is 15 amino acids long.

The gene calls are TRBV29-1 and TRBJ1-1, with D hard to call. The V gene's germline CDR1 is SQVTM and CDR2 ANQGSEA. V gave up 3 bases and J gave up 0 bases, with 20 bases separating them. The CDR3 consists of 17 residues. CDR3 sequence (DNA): TGCAGCGTTGATCTCTTAAAGCGCCCCTCCGTGAACACTGAAGCTTTCTTT. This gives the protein CSVDLLKRPSVNTEAFF. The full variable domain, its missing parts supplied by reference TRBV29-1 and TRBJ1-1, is SAVISQKPSRDICQRGTSLTIQCQVDSQVTMMFWYRQQPGQSLTLIATANQGSEATYESGFVIDKFPISRPNLTFSTLTVSNMSPEDSSIYLCSVDLLKRPSVNTEAFFGQGTRLTVV.

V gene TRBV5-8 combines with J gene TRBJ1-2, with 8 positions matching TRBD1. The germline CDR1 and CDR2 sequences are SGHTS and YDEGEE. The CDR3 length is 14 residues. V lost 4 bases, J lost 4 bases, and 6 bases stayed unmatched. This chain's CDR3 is CASSTRQGSYGYTF. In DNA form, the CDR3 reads TGTGCCAGCAGCACTCGACAGGGGAGCTATGGCTACACCTTC.

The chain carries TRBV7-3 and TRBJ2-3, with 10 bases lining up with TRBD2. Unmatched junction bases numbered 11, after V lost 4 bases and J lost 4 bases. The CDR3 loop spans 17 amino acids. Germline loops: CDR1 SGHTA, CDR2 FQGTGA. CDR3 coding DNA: TGTGCCAGCAGCTCTAAAGCGGGAGGGCCCCCCCCAGATACGCAGTATTTT. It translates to CASSSKAGGPPPDTQYF.

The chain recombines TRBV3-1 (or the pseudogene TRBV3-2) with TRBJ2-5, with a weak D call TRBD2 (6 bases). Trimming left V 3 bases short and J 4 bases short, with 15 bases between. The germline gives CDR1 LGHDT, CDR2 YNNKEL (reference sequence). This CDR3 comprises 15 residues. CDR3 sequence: CASSQRSSAIETQYF. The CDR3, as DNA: TGTGCCAGCAGCCAGAGGTCTAGCGCGATAGAGACCCAGTACTTC.